The 10 T cell receptor beta chains listed next were all sequenced from one sample in a study of control samples from healthy donors and cancer patients. Only in-frame clones appear in the TCRdb table, and some are missing; sequencing was by immunoSEQ multiplex PCR. The sample holds about 83,000 clones, 91% seen once. The material sequenced was blood. These receptors originate from a man aged 50 to 60 in good health.

The V and J genes are TRBV5-1 and TRBJ2-3, with 10 positions matching TRBD2. The V gene end was trimmed by 4 bases and the J gene end by 7 bases; junction bases not matched to a gene: 9. The germline CDR1 and CDR2 sequences are SGHRS and YFSETQ. This CDR3 spans 15 amino acids. This CDR3 is CASSPGTSDLNTQYF. The CDR3 DNA reads TGCGCCAGCAGCCCCGGGACTAGCGATTTGAATACGCAGTATTTT.

The V and J genes are TRBV5-1 and TRBJ2-2; D may be TRBD2 (5 bases). This CDR3 is 12 amino acids long. V gave up 4 bases and J gave up 5 bases, with 6 bases separating them. The V gene's germline CDR1 is SGHRS and CDR2 YFSETQ. CDR3 nucleotides: TGCGCCAGCAGCGAGGGAACCGGGGAGCTGTTTTTT. This encodes CASSEGTGELFF.

The count of this clone is one. The rearrangement uses TRBV7-6 and TRBJ2-5, with D perhaps matching TRBD1 or TRBD2 (5 bases each). Between the trimmed V and J ends, which lost 1 base and 0 bases, there was a span of 15 bases. Looked up from germline, CDR1 is SGHVS and CDR2 is FNYEAQ. The CDR3 runs 17 residues. CDR3 nucleotides: TGTGCCAGCAGCTTAGGAGGGGTAGGGAAGGACCAAGAGACCCAGTACTTC. Translating gives CASSLGGVGKDQETQYF.

The chain couples TRBV24-1 to TRBJ1-2; 7 bases align to TRBD1. The CDR3 sequence is 15 residues long. Germline V gives CDR1 KGHDR, CDR2 SFDVKD. Trimming cost V 3 bases and J 8 bases; bases outside gene matches: 11. Here the CDR3 reads CATSDTGAWGEGYTF. CDR3 DNA: TGTGCCACCAGTGATACAGGGGCCTGGGGCGAGGGCTACACCTTC.

This chain uses TRBV3-1 (or the pseudogene TRBV3-2) with TRBJ2-7; possibly TRBD2 for D (6 bases). V was shortened by 5 bases and J by 4 bases, with 15 bases between the two germline ends. The germline gives CDR1 LGHDT, CDR2 YNNKEL (reference sequence). The CDR3 is made up of 14 amino acids. The CDR3 DNA sequence: TGTGCCAGCAGCATCGGACGGACTATATACGAGCAGTACTTC. It encodes CASSIGRTIYEQYF.

The chain couples TRBV6-5 to TRBJ2-2, with 10 positions matching TRBD1. This CDR3 has 15 residues. CDR1 MNHEY and CDR2 SVGAGI come from the germline V gene. The J segment lost 6 bases and the V segment lost 7 bases, leaving 8 bases of the junction unmatched. The CDR3 reads CASKRTGGVPGELFF. CDR3 bases: TGTGCCAGCAAGCGGACAGGGGGTGTCCCCGGGGAGCTGTTTTTT.

The V and J genes are TRBV6-6 and TRBJ1-6; 8 bases align to TRBD1. Germline lookup yields CDR1 MNHNY and CDR2 SVGAGI (reference sequence). The trim removed 4 bases at V and 6 bases at J, leaving 5 bases unmatched. The CDR3 extends over 15 amino acids. CDR3 sequence: CASSSRGQGNSPLHF. The CDR3 DNA reads as TGTGCCAGCAGTTCTCGTGGACAGGGTAATTCACCCCTCCACTTT.

V and J are TRBV30 and TRBJ2-2, with D possibly called TRBD1 or TRBD2 (5 bases each). The CDR3 is 12 amino acids. The germline V and J ends were trimmed by 0 bases and 7 bases, with 6 bases remaining between them. Germline CDR1 reads GTSNPN; CDR2 reads SVGIG (reference sequence). The CDR3 DNA reads as TGTGCCTGGAGTGTGGGGGACGGGGAGCTGTTTTTT. It is translated as CAWSVGDGELFF.

This rearrangement joins TRBV6-5 to TRBJ2-7, with 8 bases lining up with TRBD1. Per germline, CDR1 MNHEY and CDR2 SVGAGI. The ends lost 7 bases at V and 6 bases at J; junction bases unmatched: 14. The CDR3 totals 15 residues. DNA of the CDR3: TGTGCCAGCATAAGACGACAGGGGATTCTCGGCGAGCAGTACTTC. It translates to CASIRRQGILGEQYF.

This clone showed up just a few times. V is TRBV27 and J is TRBJ1-6; D is unresolved. V lost 1 base and J 7 bases, leaving 14 bases between the germline ends. Per germline, CDR1 MNHEY and CDR2 SMNVEV (reference sequence). The CDR3 is 16 amino acids. The CDR3, as DNA: TGTGCCAGCAGTTTATTCGCCCCTCGAGCGAATTCACCCCTCCACTTT. This sequence encodes CASSLFAPRANSPLHF.